Presented here are 25 T cell receptor beta chains from one specimen sequenced in a study of neurological immune-mediated disorders. TCRdb independently ran MiXCR on the 5' RACE reads; one entry per CDR3 protein. The sample includes about 40,000 distinct CDR3 sequences, roughly 14% seen only once; the top ten take 27%. Sequencing was carried out using PBMCs. The receptors here all came from a woman between 50 and 59 years old with HTLV-1-associated myelopathy (HAM/TSP).

This clonotype was seen repeatedly, ten times or more. The CDR3 region has the DNA TGTGCCAGCAGCTTGAGAGGGGGCTACACTGAAGCTTTCTTT. It is translated as CASSLRGGYTEAFF. The V gene is TRBV11-2, the J gene TRBJ1-1, with 7 bases lining up with TRBD1. CDR3 length: 14 amino acids. The ends lost 3 bases at V and 3 bases at J; junction bases unmatched: 4. Germline CDR1 SGHAT, CDR2 FQNNGV.

This clonotype occurred many times. The V call is TRBV7-2, the J call TRBJ1-2, with TRBD1 as a possible D gene (5 bases). The CDR3 length is 15 residues. The germline gives CDR1 SGHTA, CDR2 FQGNSA. V was cut by 4 bases and J by 5 bases, with 17 bases left in between. The CDR3 nucleotides are TGTGCCAGCAGCTCGGTGTCGACAGAGCATTATGGCTACACCTTC. It encodes CASSSVSTEHYGYTF. Using reference TRBV7-2 and TRBJ1-2 for the parts outside the CDR3, the full variable domain is GAGVSQSPSNKVTEKGKDVELRCDPISGHTALYWYRQSLGQGLEFLIYFQGNSAPDKSGLPSDRFSAERTGGSVSTLTIQRTQQEDSAVYLCASSSVSTEHYGYTFGSGTRLTVV.

At least ten counts were recorded for this clonotype. V and J are TRBV6-2 or TRBV6-3 and TRBJ2-2; 7 nucleotides align to TRBD2. Germline values: CDR1 MNHEY, CDR2 SVGEGT. This CDR3 comprises 18 residues. Trimming took 4 bases from V and 2 from J; bases not matched to a gene: 13. The CDR3 DNA reads TGTGCCAGCAGTTCCCAAGCACTGCGGGGGAGTAACACCGGGGAGCTGTTTTTT. Its translation is CASSSQALRGSNTGELFF.

This clonotype occurred many times. This chain joins TRBV20-1 and TRBJ2-3; D remains unclear. The germline V gene has CDR1 DFQATT and CDR2 SNEGSKA (reference sequence). The CDR3 runs 12 residues. In DNA form, the CDR3 reads TGCAGCGGAAGGACCAGCACAGATACGCAGTATTTT. This codes for CSGRTSTDTQYF.

This clonotype showed up many times. The chain couples TRBV19 to TRBJ1-5; D is perhaps TRBD1 (6 bases). V was clipped by 5 bases and J by 3 bases, with 14 bases between them. Germline CDR1 is LNHDA and CDR2 is SQIVND (reference sequence). The CDR3 is 15 amino acids. In DNA, the CDR3 is TGTGCCAGTAGTCCAGGGGAGGGGCACAATCAGCCCCAGCATTTT. This sequence encodes CASSPGEGHNQPQHF.

This clonotype was picked up many times. The V and J genes are TRBV7-9 and TRBJ2-7, with D possibly being TRBD1 (6 bases). Germline V gene lookup returns CDR1 SEHNR and CDR2 FQNEAQ (reference sequence). There are 14 residues in the CDR3. V lost 5 bases, J lost 5 bases, and 16 bases lay in between. The CDR3 spells CASSPPRAGDEQYF. CDR3 DNA: TGTGCCAGCAGCCCCCCGAGAGCAGGGGACGAGCAGTACTTC.

This clonotype was seen ten or more times. The chain uses TRBV7-6 and TRBJ2-7; D may be TRBD2 (6 bases). The germline V gene has CDR1 SGHVS and CDR2 FNYEAQ. V was clipped by 0 bases and J by 4 bases, with 13 bases between them. The CDR3 consists of 15 residues. In DNA form, the CDR3 reads TGTGCCAGCAGCTTAGCGTCTGGGACTCTTTACGAGCAGTACTTC. Protein sequence: CASSLASGTLYEQYF.

This clonotype has at least ten counts. V usage is TRBV13 and J usage is TRBJ1-2, with 10 bases that match TRBD1. CDR1 is PRHDT and CDR2 is FYEKMQ in the germline V gene (reference sequence). The CDR3 spans 14 residues. V gave up 5 bases and J gave up 7 bases; unmatched junction bases: 7. This CDR3 reads CASSIRQGAGGYTF. CDR3 coding DNA: TGTGCCAGCAGCATTCGACAGGGGGCGGGTGGCTACACCTTC.

This clonotype was observed at least ten times. The V and J genes are TRBV20-1 and TRBJ1-1; D remains unclear. The CDR3 is 13 amino acids. Germline V gene sequence: CDR1 DFQATT, CDR2 SNEGSKA (reference sequence). Trimming took off 4 bases at V and 1 base at J, with 10 bases between the two ends. The DNA of the CDR3 is TGCAGTGCTAAAGCCCCGACGAACACTGAAGCTTTCTTT. Translated: CSAKAPTNTEAFF.

At least ten counts were recorded for this clonotype. In DNA, the CDR3 is TGCGCCAGCAGCTTGCTAGTCCGGACAGGGAAGAACACCGGGGAGCTGTTTTTT. Protein sequence: CASSLLVRTGKNTGELFF. The gene calls are TRBV5-1 and TRBJ2-2; 8 bases agree with TRBD1. Germline assignment: CDR1 SGHRS and CDR2 YFSETQ. V shed 1 base, J shed 1 base, and the junction held 9 bases outside the gene matches. The CDR3 is 18 residues long.

Ten or more counts support this clonotype. The chain is built from TRBV20-1 and TRBJ1-2; TRBD1 is a possible D gene (6 bases). The CDR3 is 14 amino acids. Germline CDR1 reads DFQATT; CDR2 reads SNEGSKA (reference sequence). V was trimmed by 4 bases and J by 6 bases, leaving 18 bases between them. Here the CDR3 reads CSAKYGLQGHGYTF. For the CDR3, the DNA is TGCAGTGCTAAATACGGACTTCAGGGGCATGGCTACACCTTC.

This clonotype was counted ten times or more. The V gene is TRBV5-1, the J gene TRBJ1-2; D gene uncertain. Looked up from germline, CDR1 is SGHRS and CDR2 is YFSETQ. V lost 1 base and J lost 7, with 5 bases in between. This CDR3 region has 11 residues. In DNA, the CDR3 is TGCGCCAGCAGCTTGAGCGGTGGCTACACCTTC. Translating gives CASSLSGGYTF.

The sample holds many counts of this clonotype. CDR3 nucleotide sequence: TGTGCCAGCAGCTTAGGGTTGAGCGGGGGCGAGCAGTACGTC. Translation: CASSLGLSGGEQYV. The gene calls are TRBV7-2 and TRBJ2-7, with 8 bases that match TRBD2. Trimming removed 1 base from V and 6 bases from J; junction bases left unmatched: 5. CDR1 is SGHTA, CDR2 FQGNSA, per germline. The CDR3 sequence is 14 residues long.

The chain uses TRBV10-3 and TRBJ1-2; D perhaps matches TRBD1 (5 bases). The CDR3 spans 16 residues. Trimming removed 2 bases from V and 5 bases from J, with 18 bases in between. The germline V gene has CDR1 ENHRY and CDR2 SYGVKD. CDR3 nucleotide sequence: TGTGCCATCAGTGAGCGGGTAGGGGAGACATGGTATGGCTACACCTTC. It yields the protein CAISERVGETWYGYTF.

The chain has TRBV19 and TRBJ2-3, with 8 bases that match TRBD1. CDR3 size: 15 residues. Looked up from germline, CDR1 is LNHDA and CDR2 is SQIVND (reference sequence). CDR3 sequence reads: CVSKTRQGSTDTQYF. In DNA, the CDR3 is TGTGTCAGCAAAACCCGACAGGGGAGCACAGATACGCAGTATTTT.

This clonotype was recorded many times. The chain couples TRBV6-1 to TRBJ2-7, with a tentative D call TRBD2 (5 bases). Germline CDR1 reads MNHNS; CDR2 reads SASEGT. The V gene lost 1 base and the J gene lost 2 bases, with 6 bases spanning the gap. The CDR3 is 13 amino acids. The CDR3 DNA reads TGTGCCAGCAGTGAAGGGGAGCCCTACGAGCAGTACGTC. The encoded protein is CASSEGEPYEQYV.

This clonotype was observed many times. The V call is TRBV20-1, the J call TRBJ2-5; 13 bases fit TRBD2. CDR3 length: 15 amino acids. The germline V gene encodes CDR1 DFQATT and CDR2 SNEGSKA (reference sequence). Trimming took 6 bases from V and 9 from J; bases not matched to a gene: 13. In DNA, the CDR3 is TGCAGTGCCGAAACTAGCGGGGGGGCCCAAAGGGCCCAGTACTTC. This gives the protein CSAETSGGAQRAQYF.

This clonotype was picked up many times. The chain employs TRBV5-5 and TRBJ1-6; 8 bases match TRBD1. The CDR3 extends over 14 amino acids. Germline V CDR1 and CDR2: SGHKS, YYEKEE (reference sequence). With V trimmed by 4 bases and J by 11 bases, 8 bases remained unmatched. The CDR3 DNA reads as TGTGCCAGCAGCCCCTACGACAGGGGTCCACCCCTCCACTTT. Protein sequence: CASSPYDRGPPLHF.

This clonotype was detected ten times or more. The CDR3 coding sequence is TGCGCCAGCAGCCCGACAGGGGGCAGAAACATTCAGTACTTC. Its protein is CASSPTGGRNIQYF. This rearrangement joins TRBV5-1 to TRBJ2-4; 10 positions match TRBD1. The CDR3 runs 14 residues. The germline CDR1 and CDR2 sequences are SGHRS and YFSETQ. After removal of 4 bases from V and 6 bases from J, the junction contained 4 bases not matched to a gene.

There are many counts of this clonotype. V is TRBV12-3 or TRBV12-4 and J is TRBJ2-5; TRBD2 might be the D (5 bases). The ends were cut back, 6 bases at V and 4 bases at J, with 15 bases in the middle. The CDR3 is 14 residues long. The CDR3 DNA sequence: TGTGCCAGCAGCCCCGGGATCGCGGGAGAGACCCAGTACTTC. Translating gives CASSPGIAGETQYF.

There are many counts of this clonotype. This chain joins TRBV4-3 and TRBJ2-2; no definite D call. The germline CDR1 and CDR2 sequences are LGHNA and YSLEER. The length of the CDR3 is 15 residues. V was clipped by 1 base and J by 4 bases, with 10 bases between them. CDR3 amino acids: CASSQAQKITGELFF. The CDR3 nucleotides read TGCGCCAGCAGCCAAGCACAGAAGATCACCGGGGAGCTGTTTTTT.

This clonotype was observed at least ten times. V gene TRBV12-3 or TRBV12-4 combines with J gene TRBJ2-2; 7 bases line up with TRBD1. Trimming took 6 bases from V and 7 from J; bases not matched to a gene: 8. This CDR3 is 14 amino acids long. CDR3 nucleotides: TGTGCCAGCAGCTATTCTGCAGGGGGCGGGGAGCTGTTTTTT. Translated, it gives CASSYSAGGGELFF.

The chain carries TRBV29-1 and TRBJ1-4, with a tentative D call TRBD1 (5 bases). Germline V gene sequence: CDR1 SQVTM, CDR2 ANQGSEA. V gave up 6 bases and J gave up 6 bases, with 17 bases separating them. CDR3 length: 14 amino acids. CDR3 sequence reads: CSVLSPGRDEKLFF. DNA for the CDR3: TGCAGCGTCCTAAGTCCAGGGAGAGATGAAAAACTGTTTTTT.

J is TRBJ2-2 and V is TRBV12-3 or TRBV12-4; 12 bases fit TRBD2. CDR3 length: 19 amino acids. Germline trimming cut 5 bases from V and 0 bases from J; bases unmatched to any gene: 10. The CDR3 DNA reads as TGTGCCAGCAGTCAACCGGGACTAGCGGGTTACGCGAACACCGGGGAGCTGTTTTTT. Protein sequence: CASSQPGLAGYANTGELFF.

This clonotype occurred many times. This chain uses TRBV10-3 with TRBJ1-1; perhaps TRBD1 as D (6 bases). The germline CDR1 and CDR2 sequences are ENHRY and SYGVKD. CDR3 length equals 15 residues. V lost 0 bases to trimming and J lost 3 bases, with 11 bases between them. CDR3 nucleotide sequence: TGTGCCATCAGTGAGTCGGGCAGGGGAGACACTGAAGCTTTCTTT. Residues: CAISESGRGDTEAFF.